This T cell receptor (beta chain) was recorded in a study of T cell responses to AZD1222 COVID-19 vaccine. Study findings and constraints: White British people made up most donors, females outnumbered males, and clonal diversity was possibly underestimated. Spike as a whole was targeted by vaccine-associated CD4 TCRs, dominant at 160-218 and 743-854.

Repertoires were generated with immunoSEQ multiplex PCR, while TCRdb's copy carries only in-frame clones and drops some. The sample carries 85,000 to 100,000 clones, about 86% recorded once. Germline CDR1 and CDR2: SGHNT and YYREEE (reference sequence). CDR3 length: 14 residues. V shed 4 bases, J shed 0 bases, and the junction held 4 bases outside the gene matches. Comment on this clone: The antigen is undetermined.

The receptor's source is an adult in good health. This chain uses TRBV5-4 with TRBJ2-7; TRBD1 aligns across 7 bases. The sequenced sample was peripheral blood, obtained on day 0 of AZD1222 vaccination. The CDR3, as DNA: TGTGCCAGCAGCCGCGACAGGGACTCCTACGAGCAGTACTTC. Its protein is CASSRDRDSYEQYF.